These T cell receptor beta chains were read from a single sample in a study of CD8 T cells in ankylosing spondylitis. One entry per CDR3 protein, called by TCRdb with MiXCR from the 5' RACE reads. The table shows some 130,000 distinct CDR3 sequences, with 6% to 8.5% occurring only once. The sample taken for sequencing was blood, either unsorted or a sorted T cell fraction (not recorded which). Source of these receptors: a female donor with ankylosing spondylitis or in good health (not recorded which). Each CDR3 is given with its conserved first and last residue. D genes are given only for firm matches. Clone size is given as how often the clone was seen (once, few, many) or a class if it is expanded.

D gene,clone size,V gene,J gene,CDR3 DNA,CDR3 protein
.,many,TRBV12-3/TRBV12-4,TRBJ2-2,TGTGCCAGCAGTCGGTCGCCCGGGGAGCTGTTTTTT,CASSRSPGELFF
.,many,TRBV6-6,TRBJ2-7,TGTGCCAGCAGTTACACTGGATCCTACGAGCAGTACTTC,CASSYTGSYEQYF
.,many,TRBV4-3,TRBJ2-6,TGCGCCAGCAGCCAAGATGCAGGGGCTGGGGCCAACGTCCTGACTTTC,CASSQDAGAGANVLTF
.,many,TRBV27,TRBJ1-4,TGTGCCACCAGGACACCCGAGGGGGAAAAACTGTTTTTT,CATRTPEGEKLFF
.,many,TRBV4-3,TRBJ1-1,TGCGCCAGCAGCCAAGAACCAGGACAGACGGCTTTCTTT,CASSQEPGQTAFF
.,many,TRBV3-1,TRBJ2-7,TGTGCCAGCAGCTCCCAGGGATACGAGCAGTACTTC,CASSSQGYEQYF
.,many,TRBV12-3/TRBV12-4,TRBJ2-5,TGTGCCAGCAGTGCTTGGAGGGAGACCCAGTACTTC,CASSAWRETQYF
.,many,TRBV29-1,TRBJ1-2,TGCAGCGTCCAAAGGGACCAGGGCGGCTACACCTTC,CSVQRDQGGYTF
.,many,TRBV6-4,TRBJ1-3,TGTGCCAGCAGTACAATGACAGGAGCCGGCGGGGGGTCTGGAAACACCATATATTTT,CASSTMTGAGGGSGNTIYF
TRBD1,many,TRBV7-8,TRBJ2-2,TGTGCCAGCAGCTTACGCCGGGACAGGGGGCCGGTCGGGGAGCTGTTTTTT,CASSLRRDRGPVGELFF
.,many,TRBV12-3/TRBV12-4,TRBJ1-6,TGTGCCAGCAGTCCAGGTAGTTCACCCCTCCACTTT,CASSPGSSPLHF